These T cell receptor beta chains were read from a single sample in a study of T-cell reconstitution after alpha-beta-depleted transplantation in children. TCRdb re-called the PCR reads with MiXCR, one entry per CDR3 protein. This repertoire shows fewer than 550,000 distinct CDR3 sequences, under 20% found once; its top ten account for approximately 29%. This specimen was PBMCs, mostly from graft donor cells, taken 360 days after TCRalphabeta/CD19-depleted stem cell transplant. The receptors stem from a boy under three years old who had a stem cell transplant for Wiskott-Aldrich syndrome, so the T cells may come from the graft donor. CDR3s leave out the opening cysteine and the closing phenylalanine or tryptophan. D genes are given only for firm matches.

j_call | v_call | d_call | cdr3_aa
TRBJ2-2 | TRBV5-1 | NA | ASPVQGPNTGELF
TRBJ2-3 | TRBV12-3/TRBV12-4 | TRBD2 | ASRLAGGDTQY
TRBJ2-5 | TRBV7-9 | NA | ASSLAHLKGETQY
TRBJ2-7 | TRBV7-2 | NA | ASSEVTSYEQY
TRBJ2-7 | TRBV4-3 | NA | ASSLHWLGEQY
TRBJ2-7 | TRBV7-9 | TRBD1 | ASSLVNRDRGFDEQY
TRBJ2-1 | TRBV11-2 | TRBD1 | ASSSRGQGVYNEQF
TRBJ2-5 | TRBV12-3/TRBV12-4 | TRBD1 | ASSFGTGGVETQY
TRBJ2-1 | TRBV29-1 | NA | SVGGNEQF
TRBJ2-1 | TRBV6-1 | NA | ASSGADIFSSYNEQF
TRBJ1-1 | TRBV5-1 | NA | ASSLNEGYVTEAF
TRBJ1-1 | TRBV29-1 | NA | SVDRWGTEAF
TRBJ1-6 | TRBV6-2/TRBV6-3 | NA | ASRPGQTINSPLH
TRBJ2-7 | TRBV4-1 | NA | ASSQPGAHYEQY
TRBJ1-1 | TRBV9 | NA | ASSVGINTEAF
TRBJ2-1 | TRBV7-9 | TRBD1 | ASSLRGDRDINEQF
TRBJ2-3 | TRBV4-2 | TRBD2 | ASSQESRGGTDTQY
TRBJ2-2 | TRBV4-1 | TRBD2 | ASSQVGGLDTGELF
TRBJ2-1 | TRBV24-1 | NA | ATSGEESSYNEQF
TRBJ2-1 | TRBV5-4 | TRBD2 | ASTLGTRLNEQF
TRBJ2-5 | TRBV7-9 | NA | ASSLAPGLVRETQY
TRBJ2-7 | TRBV4-3 | NA | ASSQEAGSPYEQY